Listed below are T cell receptor beta chains from one sample, sequenced in a study of blood T cell repertoires in COVID-19. Only in-frame clones appear in the TCRdb table, and some are missing; sequencing was by immunoSEQ multiplex PCR. The sample has about 130,000 clones, almost 85% seen once. The sample taken for sequencing was peripheral blood. These receptors all come from a man aged 55-75 years with acute or convalescent COVID-19. Both conserved end residues are part of each CDR3. The order of the fields is clone size, D gene, J gene, V gene, CDR3 protein, CDR3 DNA. A D gene is named only where the DNA matches it firmly. The listing skips clone size in some rows; elsewhere it reads once, few, many or a size class.

>NA|NA|TRBJ2-7|TRBV5-1
CASSLPGYEQYF
TGCGCCAGCAGCTTACCGGGCTACGAGCAGTACTTC
>once|NA|TRBJ1-1|TRBV18
CASSPDLQNTEAFF
TGTGCCAGCTCACCGGACTTACAGAACACTGAAGCTTTCTTT
>NA|NA|TRBJ2-1|TRBV19
CASSIGSSGTGHEQFF
TGTGCCAGTAGTATAGGTTCTAGCGGGACAGGCCATGAGCAGTTCTTC
>few|NA|TRBJ2-7|TRBV5-1
CASSSNAGSYEQYF
TGCGCCAGCAGCTCCAACGCGGGCTCCTACGAGCAGTACTTC
>NA|NA|TRBJ2-7|TRBV9
CASTWDSSSYEQYF
TGTGCCAGCACCTGGGACTCCAGCTCCTACGAGCAGTACTTC
>NA|TRBD1|TRBJ1-1|TRBV5-1
CASSLDRGSTEAFF
TGCGCCAGCAGCCTGGACAGGGGTTCCACTGAAGCTTTCTTT
>NA|NA|TRBJ2-2|TRBV5-1
CASSLGPGANTGELFF
TGCGCCAGCAGCTTGGGTCCGGGAGCGAACACCGGGGAGCTGTTTTTT
>NA|TRBD1|TRBJ2-7|TRBV30
CAWRTGTYEQYF
TGTGCCTGGAGGACAGGGACCTACGAGCAGTACTTC
>NA|NA|TRBJ2-2|TRBV5-6
CASSLEYGNTGELFF
TGTGCCAGCAGCTTGGAATACGGGAACACCGGGGAGCTGTTTTTT
>NA|NA|TRBJ2-7|TRBV5-6
CASRRAGTGVLARTYEQYF
TGTGCCAGCAGGCGAGCCGGGACAGGCGTACTAGCGCGCACCTACGAGCAGTACTTC
>NA|NA|TRBJ1-5|TRBV27
CASSLSGFQPQHF
TGTGCCAGCAGTTTGTCAGGGTTCCAGCCCCAGCATTTT
>NA|NA|TRBJ1-2|TRBV5-6
CASGKGVLSGYTF
TGTGCCAGCGGCAAGGGGGTCCTTTCTGGCTACACCTTC
>NA|TRBD1|TRBJ1-2|TRBV6-5
CASSRSPQGFYGYTF
TGTGCCAGCAGCCGTTCTCCACAGGGGTTCTATGGCTACACCTTC
>NA|TRBD2|TRBJ2-1|TRBV7-8
CASRIWASGSGEQFF
TGTGCCAGCAGAATATGGGCTAGCGGGAGTGGGGAGCAGTTCTTC
>NA|NA|TRBJ2-4|TRBV14
CASSQGAANIQYF
TGTGCCAGCAGCCAAGGGGCAGCCAACATTCAGTACTTC
>NA|TRBD1|TRBJ1-6|TRBV9
CASSPRQGKAPLHF
TGTGCCAGCAGCCCCCGACAGGGAAAGGCACCCCTCCACTTT
>NA|TRBD1|TRBJ2-7|TRBV29-1
CSVERGLSYEQYF
TGCAGCGTTGAGAGGGGGCTCTCCTACGAGCAGTACTTC
>NA|NA|TRBJ2-3|TRBV28
CASNPAGVSDTQYF
TGTGCCAGCAACCCTGCAGGGGTTTCAGATACGCAGTATTTT